A selection of T cell receptor beta chains follows, all from one sample in a study of T cell repertoires in aging, cancer and after chemotherapy. Each CDR3 protein gets one entry after TCRdb re-called the multiplex PCR reads with MiXCR. The profile shows 8,500 to 10,000 distinct CDR3 sequences, roughly 37% of them singletons. The sample taken for sequencing was blood. The receptors come from a human donor in good health. Both conserved end residues are part of each CDR3. Each record gives: J gene, V gene, CDR3 protein.

TRBJ1-4 TRBV5-5 CASSLEGSSEKLFF
TRBJ2-7 TRBV15 CATSRDRLAGAYEQYF
TRBJ2-6 TRBV19 CASTTAYSGANVLTF
TRBJ2-5 TRBV27 CASTSQETQYF
TRBJ2-1 TRBV5-6 CASSLGAARFTYNEQFF
TRBJ1-4 TRBV15 CATSRVSGTGEGKLFF
TRBJ2-2 TRBV29-1 CSGGRGLAGELFF
TRBJ2-7 TRBV19 CASSIANQGAYEQYF
TRBJ2-3 TRBV19 CASSIMSSTDTQYF
TRBJ2-5 TRBV6-1 CATGRQYQETQYF
TRBJ2-7 TRBV27 CANSLGSTNEQYF
TRBJ1-6 TRBV6-4 CASSDSTNSPLHF
TRBJ2-7 TRBV4-3 CASSQVAGDAPYEQYF
TRBJ2-1 TRBV6-6 CASSRPTGSEQFF
TRBJ2-3 TRBV6-6 CASSYSGQGNTDTQYF
TRBJ1-4 TRBV29-1 CSVDPKGRGPVEKQFF
TRBJ2-1 TRBV27 CASSLSASGSSYNEQFF
TRBJ2-3 TRBV5-1 CASSSFPGQGTDTQYF